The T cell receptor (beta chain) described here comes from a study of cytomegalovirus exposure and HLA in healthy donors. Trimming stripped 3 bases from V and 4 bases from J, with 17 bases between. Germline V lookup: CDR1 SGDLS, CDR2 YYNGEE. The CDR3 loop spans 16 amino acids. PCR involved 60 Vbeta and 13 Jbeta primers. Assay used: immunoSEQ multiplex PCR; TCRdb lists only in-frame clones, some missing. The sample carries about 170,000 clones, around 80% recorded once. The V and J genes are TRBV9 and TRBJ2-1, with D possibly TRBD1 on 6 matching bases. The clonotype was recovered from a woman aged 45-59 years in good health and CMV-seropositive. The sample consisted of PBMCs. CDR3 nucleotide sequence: TGTGCCAGCAGCGCCCGGGTGGGGGCCCCTTACAATGAGCAGTTCTTC. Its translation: CASSARVGAPYNEQFF.